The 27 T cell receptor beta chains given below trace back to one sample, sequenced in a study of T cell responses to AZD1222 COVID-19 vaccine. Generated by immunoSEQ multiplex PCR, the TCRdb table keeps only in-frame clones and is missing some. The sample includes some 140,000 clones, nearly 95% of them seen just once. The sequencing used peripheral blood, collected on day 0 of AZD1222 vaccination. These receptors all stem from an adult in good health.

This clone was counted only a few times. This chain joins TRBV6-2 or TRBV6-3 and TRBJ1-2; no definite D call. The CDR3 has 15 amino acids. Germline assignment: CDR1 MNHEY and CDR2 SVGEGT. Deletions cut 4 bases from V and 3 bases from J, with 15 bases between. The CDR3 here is CASSWLRPNYYGYTF. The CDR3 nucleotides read TGTGCCAGCAGTTGGTTGCGACCGAACTACTATGGCTACACCTTC.

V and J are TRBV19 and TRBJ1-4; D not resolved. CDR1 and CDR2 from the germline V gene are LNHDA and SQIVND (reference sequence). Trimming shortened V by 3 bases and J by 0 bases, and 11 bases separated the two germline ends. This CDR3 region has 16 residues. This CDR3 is CASSISGYATNEKLFF. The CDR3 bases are TGTGCCAGTAGTATTTCAGGATACGCAACTAATGAAAAACTGTTTTTT.

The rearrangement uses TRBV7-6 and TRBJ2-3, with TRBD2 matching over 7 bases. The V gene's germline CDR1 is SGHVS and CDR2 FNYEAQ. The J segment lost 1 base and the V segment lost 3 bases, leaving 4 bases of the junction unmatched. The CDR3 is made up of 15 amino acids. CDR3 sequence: CASSFRAGGTDTQYF. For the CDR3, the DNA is TGTGCCAGCAGCTTCCGGGCGGGGGGCACAGATACGCAGTATTTT.

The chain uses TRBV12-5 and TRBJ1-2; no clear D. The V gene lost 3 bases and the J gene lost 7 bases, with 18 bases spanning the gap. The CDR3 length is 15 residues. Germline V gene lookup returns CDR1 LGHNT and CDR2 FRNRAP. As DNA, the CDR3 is TGTGCTAGTGGTTTCCATCCGGGCCGGGAGGGTGGCTACACCTTC. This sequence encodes CASGFHPGREGGYTF.

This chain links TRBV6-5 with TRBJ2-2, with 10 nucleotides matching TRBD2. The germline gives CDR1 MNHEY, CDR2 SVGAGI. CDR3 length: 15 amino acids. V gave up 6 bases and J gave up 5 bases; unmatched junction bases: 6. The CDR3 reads CASRRVAGGTGELFF. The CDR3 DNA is TGTGCCAGCAGACGAGTAGCGGGGGGTACCGGGGAGCTGTTTTTT.

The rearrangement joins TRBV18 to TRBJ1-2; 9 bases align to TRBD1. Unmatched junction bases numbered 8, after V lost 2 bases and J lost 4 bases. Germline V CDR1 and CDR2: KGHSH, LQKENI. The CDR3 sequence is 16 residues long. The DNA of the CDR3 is TGTGCCAGCTCACCATTACCTGGACAGGGGAGCTATGGCTACACCTTC. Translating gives CASSPLPGQGSYGYTF.

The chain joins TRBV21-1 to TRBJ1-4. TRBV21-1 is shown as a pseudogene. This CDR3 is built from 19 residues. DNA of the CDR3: TGTGCCAGCAGTATAACGGGACATCCAACCTTGGGGGGTTTTGAAAAACTGTTTTTT. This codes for CASSITGHPTLGGFEKLFF.

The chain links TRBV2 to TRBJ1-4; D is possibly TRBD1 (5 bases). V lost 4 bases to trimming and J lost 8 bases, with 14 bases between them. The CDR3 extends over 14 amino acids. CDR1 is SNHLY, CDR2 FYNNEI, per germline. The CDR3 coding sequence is TGTGCCAGCAGTGGCCCGGGACTGAGGGAAAAACTGTTTTTT. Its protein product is CASSGPGLREKLFF.

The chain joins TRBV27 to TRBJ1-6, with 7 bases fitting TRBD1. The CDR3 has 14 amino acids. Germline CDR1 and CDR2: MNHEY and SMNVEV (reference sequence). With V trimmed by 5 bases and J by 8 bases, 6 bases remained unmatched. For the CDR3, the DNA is TGTGCCAGCAGTCACCGGGACAGTTATTCACCCCTCCACTTT. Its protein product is CASSHRDSYSPLHF.

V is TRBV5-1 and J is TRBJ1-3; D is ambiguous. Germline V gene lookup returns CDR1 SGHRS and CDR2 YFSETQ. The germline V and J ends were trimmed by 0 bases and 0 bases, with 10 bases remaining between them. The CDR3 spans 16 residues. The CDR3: CASSLGKIGSGNTIYF. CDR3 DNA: TGCGCCAGCAGCTTGGGCAAGATAGGCTCTGGAAACACCATATATTTT.

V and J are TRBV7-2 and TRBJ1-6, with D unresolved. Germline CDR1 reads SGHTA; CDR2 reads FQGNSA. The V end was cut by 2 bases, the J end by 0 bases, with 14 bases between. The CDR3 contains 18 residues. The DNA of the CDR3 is TGTGCCAGCAGCTTATCCCCGGACTCCCTCTCCTATAATTCACCCCTCCACTTT. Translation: CASSLSPDSLSYNSPLHF. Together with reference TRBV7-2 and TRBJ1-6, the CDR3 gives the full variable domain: GAGVSQSPSNKVTEKGKDVELRCDPISGHTALYWYRQSLGQGLEFLIYFQGNSAPDKSGLPSDRFSAERTGGSVSTLTIQRTQQEDSAVYLCASSLSPDSLSYNSPLHFGNGTRLTVT.

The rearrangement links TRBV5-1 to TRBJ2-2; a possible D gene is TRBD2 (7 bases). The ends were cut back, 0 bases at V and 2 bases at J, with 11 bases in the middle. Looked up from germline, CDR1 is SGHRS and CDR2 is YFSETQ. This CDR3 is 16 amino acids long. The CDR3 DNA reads TGCGCCAGCAGCTTGGCGGGGGGCCTCAACACCGGGGAGCTGTTTTTT. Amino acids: CASSLAGGLNTGELFF.

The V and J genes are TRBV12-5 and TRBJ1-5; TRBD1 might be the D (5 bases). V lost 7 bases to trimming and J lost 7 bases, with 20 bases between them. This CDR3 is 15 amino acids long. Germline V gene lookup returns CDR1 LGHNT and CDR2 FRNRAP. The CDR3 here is CASAPPGGARQPQHF. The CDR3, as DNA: TGTGCTAGTGCCCCCCCCGGGGGTGCAAGGCAGCCCCAGCATTTT.

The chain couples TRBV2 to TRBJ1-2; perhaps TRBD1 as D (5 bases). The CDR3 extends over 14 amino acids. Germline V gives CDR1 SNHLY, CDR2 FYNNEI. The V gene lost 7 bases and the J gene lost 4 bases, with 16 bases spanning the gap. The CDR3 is CASTRGAGGYGYTF. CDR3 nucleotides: TGTGCCAGCACCCGAGGGGCCGGGGGCTATGGCTACACCTTC.

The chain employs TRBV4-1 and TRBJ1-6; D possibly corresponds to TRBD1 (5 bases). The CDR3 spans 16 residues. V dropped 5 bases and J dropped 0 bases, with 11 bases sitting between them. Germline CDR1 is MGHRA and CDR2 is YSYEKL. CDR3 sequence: CASSSGQSSYNSPLHF. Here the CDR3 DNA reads TGCGCCAGCAGCTCAGGGCAGAGCTCCTATAATTCACCCCTCCACTTT.

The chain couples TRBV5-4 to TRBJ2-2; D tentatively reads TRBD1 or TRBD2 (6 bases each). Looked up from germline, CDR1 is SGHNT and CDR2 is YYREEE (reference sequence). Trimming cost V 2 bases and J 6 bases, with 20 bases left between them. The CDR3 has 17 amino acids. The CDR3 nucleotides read TGTGCCAGCAGCTTTCTTCGGGGGCAGGGGAGAGCCGGGGAGCTGTTTTTT. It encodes CASSFLRGQGRAGELFF.

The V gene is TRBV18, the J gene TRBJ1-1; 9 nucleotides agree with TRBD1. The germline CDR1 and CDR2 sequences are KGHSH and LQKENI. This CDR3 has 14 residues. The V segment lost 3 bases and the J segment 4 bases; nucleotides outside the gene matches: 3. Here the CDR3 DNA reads TGTGCCAGCTCACCGCTGACAGGGGGCACTGAAGCTTTCTTT. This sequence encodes CASSPLTGGTEAFF.

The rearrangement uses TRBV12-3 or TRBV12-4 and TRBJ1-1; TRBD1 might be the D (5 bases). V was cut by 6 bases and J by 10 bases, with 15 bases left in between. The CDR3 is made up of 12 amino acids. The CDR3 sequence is CASSNDPGTAFF. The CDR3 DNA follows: TGTGCCAGCAGCAACGACCCAGGGACAGCTTTCTTT.

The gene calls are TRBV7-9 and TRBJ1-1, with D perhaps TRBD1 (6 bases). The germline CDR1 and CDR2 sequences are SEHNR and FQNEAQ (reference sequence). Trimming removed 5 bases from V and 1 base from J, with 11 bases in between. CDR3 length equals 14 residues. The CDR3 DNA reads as TGTGCCAGCAGCCCTAAGGGACAGAACACTGAAGCTTTCTTT. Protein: CASSPKGQNTEAFF.

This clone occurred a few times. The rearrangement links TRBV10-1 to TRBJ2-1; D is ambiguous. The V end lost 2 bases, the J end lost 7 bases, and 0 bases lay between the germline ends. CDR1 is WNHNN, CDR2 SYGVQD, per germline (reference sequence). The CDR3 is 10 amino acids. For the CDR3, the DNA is TGCGCCAGCAGTGAGAATGAGCAGTTCTTC. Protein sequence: CASSENEQFF.

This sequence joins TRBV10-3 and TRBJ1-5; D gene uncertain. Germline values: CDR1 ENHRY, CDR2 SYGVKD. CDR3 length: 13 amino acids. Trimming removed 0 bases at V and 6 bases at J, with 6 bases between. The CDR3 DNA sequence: TGTGCCATCAGTGAGTCGAGAGGTCAGCCCCAGCATTTT. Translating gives CAISESRGQPQHF.

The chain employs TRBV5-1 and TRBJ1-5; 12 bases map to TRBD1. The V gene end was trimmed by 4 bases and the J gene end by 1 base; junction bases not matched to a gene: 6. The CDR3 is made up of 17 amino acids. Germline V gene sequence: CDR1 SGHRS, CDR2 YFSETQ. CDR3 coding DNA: TGCGCCAGCAGCCCTGGGACAGGGGGCGAGAGCAATCAGCCCCAGCATTTT. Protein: CASSPGTGGESNQPQHF.

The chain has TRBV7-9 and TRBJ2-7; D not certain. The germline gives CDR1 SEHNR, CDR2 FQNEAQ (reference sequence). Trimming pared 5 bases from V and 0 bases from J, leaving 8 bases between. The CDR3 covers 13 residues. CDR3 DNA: TGTGCCAGCAGCCCTTACCGCTCCTACGAGCAGTACTTC. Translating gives CASSPYRSYEQYF.

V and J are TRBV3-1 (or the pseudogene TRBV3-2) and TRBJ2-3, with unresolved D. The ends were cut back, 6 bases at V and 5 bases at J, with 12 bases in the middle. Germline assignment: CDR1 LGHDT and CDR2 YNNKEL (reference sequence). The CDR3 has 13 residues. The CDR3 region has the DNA TGTGCCAGCAGTCACCTAGGGCGAGATACGCAGTATTTT. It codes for CASSHLGRDTQYF.

The CDR3 here is CAISELGAMNTEAFF. The CDR3 DNA follows: TGTGCCATCAGTGAGTTGGGAGCGATGAACACTGAAGCTTTCTTT. The rearrangement joins TRBV10-3 to TRBJ1-1; unclear D gene. Trimming shortened V by 1 base and J by 0 bases, and 9 bases separated the two germline ends. The CDR3 covers 15 residues. CDR1 and CDR2 from the germline V gene are ENHRY and SYGVKD.

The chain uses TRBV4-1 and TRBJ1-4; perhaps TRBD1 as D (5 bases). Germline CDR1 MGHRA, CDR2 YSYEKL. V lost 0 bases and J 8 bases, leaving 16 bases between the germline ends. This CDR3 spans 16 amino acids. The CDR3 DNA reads TGCGCCAGCAGCCAAGATCCGGGACGAACGGAGGAAAAACTGTTTTTT. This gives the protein CASSQDPGRTEEKLFF.

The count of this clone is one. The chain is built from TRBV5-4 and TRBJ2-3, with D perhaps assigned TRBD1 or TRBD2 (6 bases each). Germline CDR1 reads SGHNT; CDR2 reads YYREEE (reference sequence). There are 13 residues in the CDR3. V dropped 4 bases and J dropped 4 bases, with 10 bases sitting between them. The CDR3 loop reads CASSAGHSDTQYF. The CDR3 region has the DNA TGTGCCAGCAGCGCGGGACACTCAGATACGCAGTATTTT.